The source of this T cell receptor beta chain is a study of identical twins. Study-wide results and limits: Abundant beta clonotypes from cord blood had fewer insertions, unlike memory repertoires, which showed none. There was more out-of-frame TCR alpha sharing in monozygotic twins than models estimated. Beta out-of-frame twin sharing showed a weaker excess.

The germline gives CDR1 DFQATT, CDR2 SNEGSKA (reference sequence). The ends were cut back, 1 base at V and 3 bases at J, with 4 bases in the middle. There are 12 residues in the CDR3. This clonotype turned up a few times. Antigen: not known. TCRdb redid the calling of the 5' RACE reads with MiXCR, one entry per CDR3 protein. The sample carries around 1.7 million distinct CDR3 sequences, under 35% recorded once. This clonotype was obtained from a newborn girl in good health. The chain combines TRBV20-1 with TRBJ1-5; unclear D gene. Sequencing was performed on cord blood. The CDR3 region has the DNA TGCAGTGCTAGAGGGATCAATCAGCCCCAGCATTTT. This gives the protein CSARGINQPQHF.